This T cell receptor beta chain originates from a study of T cell responses to AZD1222 COVID-19 vaccine. Clones were sequenced by immunoSEQ multiplex PCR, and TCRdb holds only the in-frame ones, with some missing. This repertoire shows approximately 140,000 clones, 75% to 95% found once; its top ten account for about 3.3%. Trimming removed 0 bases at V and 5 bases at J, with 5 bases between. This CDR3 is built from 12 residues. Germline CDR1 reads SGHAT; CDR2 reads FQNNGV. Sequences were derived from peripheral blood, sampled 28 days after the second AZD1222 dose. V gene TRBV11-2 combines with J gene TRBJ2-7, with D uncertain. This receptor was obtained from an adult who received the AZD1222 COVID-19 vaccine. The CDR3 coding sequence is TGTGCCAGCAGCTTAGAGTTGAACGAGCAGTACTTC. Translation gives CASSLELNEQYF. Together with reference TRBV11-2 and TRBJ2-7, the CDR3 gives the full variable domain: EAGVAQSPRYKIIEKRQSVAFWCNPISGHATLYWYQQILGQGPKLLIQFQNNGVVDDSQLPKDRFSAERLKGVDSTLKIQPAKLEDSAVYLCASSLELNEQYFGPGTRLTVT.